The clone carrying this T cell receptor (beta chain) was detected only once. This sample was included in a study of cytomegalovirus exposure and HLA in healthy donors. It was with 60 Vbeta and 13 Jbeta primers that the PCR ran. Profiling relied on immunoSEQ multiplex PCR, and the TCRdb table lists in-frame clones only, not all of them. The sample has some 130,000 clones, around 77% seen once. Donors counted as nominally healthy when sampled, yet unrecorded immune exposures were likely. The sample taken for sequencing was PBMCs. The TCR originated in a man aged 50 or older in good health and CMV-seronegative.

CDR3 sequence reads: CASMGNTQETQYF. Written as DNA, the CDR3 is TGTGCCAGCATGGGCAACACTCAAGAGACCCAGTACTTC. The gene calls are TRBV2 and TRBJ2-5; D gene unclear. The CDR3 has 13 residues. Germline V gives CDR1 SNHLY, CDR2 FYNNEI. V lost 7 bases and J lost 2, with 11 bases in between.